This TCR beta chain originates from a study of blood T cell repertoires in COVID-19 (dated by TCRdb to 2018 to 2020). Study-wide context: Samples covering the acute and convalescent phases of COVID-19 were provided by collaborators in the United States, Italy and Spain. Where HLA class I and class II types were available, the types were taken from metadata supplied by the sample provider, not from assay-based typing. The samples were drawn from the first 160 participants of the ongoing ImmuneRACE study and from roughly 1,300 subjects provided by 6 global collaborators. Sample metadata almost always included a de-identified subject ID, COVID-19 status, age in years and sex. The prospective study material was composed of cDNA or gDNA derived from T cells, B-cell-depleted T cells, or PBMCs. Deeply sampled blood TCRbeta repertoires from subjects exposed to, actively infected with, or recovered from COVID-19 were included in the dataset. The repertoires were made available in a free public database intended to serve as a resource for research on the immune response to SARS-CoV-2. Overall study results and their limits: How much clinical and demographic metadata was included differed by source and by participant, and the metadata was provided uncurated.

CDR1 and CDR2 (ENHRY, SYGVKD) derive from the germline V gene. From cysteine to phenylalanine, the CDR3 is 16 amino acids long. CDR3 DNA is the only sequence kept; it has 48 bases, read in frame from the first base. At one collaborating source in Seattle, patients were enrolled during active infection and were followed longitudinally through the course of disease. Collaborating institutions collected whole blood in K2EDTA tubes following their own protocols. For TCRbeta analysis, collaborators shipped samples as frozen whole blood, isolated PBMCs, or DNA extracted from either of those sample types. TCRbeta CDR3 regions were amplified from genomic DNA by means of the immunoSEQ Assay, a bias-controlled multiplex PCR. On the study's bioinformatics: The number of nucleated cells in each sample was estimated by amplification of reference gene primers within the assay. To quantify the absolute abundance of each unique TCRbeta CDR3 rearrangement, sequence reads were collapsed and filtered. Productive Simpson clonality was computed per sample as the square root of Simpson's diversity index over productive rearrangements. Here the immuneACCESS table is served through TCRdb, limited to in-frame sequences with V and J called. Missing clones are a known gap in these copies; in checked studies unresolved V genes cover under half, and the rest lacks a known reason. V, J and clone size are those of that table, while D and trimming were read from the DNA. The table for this sample lists 150,000 to 200,000 clones; about 92% of them were counted only once. The ten largest make up more than 4.5% of the sample.

Turning to this clone: Its recognized antigen is unknown. Compared with germline, one end of the junction differs, possibly owing to a read error.

The sample comprised peripheral blood. This clonotype originated in a man aged 25 to 40 with COVID-19, enrolled during active disease. Recombination connected TRBV10-3 to TRBJ1-6, with 8 bases aligning to TRBD1. The CDR3 protein: CATSLGQGLVNSPLHF. The base sequence is TGTGCCACCAGTCTTGGACAGGGTCTGGTGAATTCACCCCTCCACTTT.